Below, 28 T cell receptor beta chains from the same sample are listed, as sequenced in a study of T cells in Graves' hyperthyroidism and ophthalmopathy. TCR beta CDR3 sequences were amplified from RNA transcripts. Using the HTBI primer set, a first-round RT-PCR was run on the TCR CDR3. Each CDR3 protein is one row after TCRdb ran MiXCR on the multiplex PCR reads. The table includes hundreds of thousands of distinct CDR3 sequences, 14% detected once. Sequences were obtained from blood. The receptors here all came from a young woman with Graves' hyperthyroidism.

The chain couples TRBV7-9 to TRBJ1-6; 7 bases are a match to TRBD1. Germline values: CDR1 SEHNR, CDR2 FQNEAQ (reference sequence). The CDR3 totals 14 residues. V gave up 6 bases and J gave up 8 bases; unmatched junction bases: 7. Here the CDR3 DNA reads TGTGCCAGCAGGTCCGGGACAGAGGATTCACCCCTCCACTTT. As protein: CASRSGTEDSPLHF.

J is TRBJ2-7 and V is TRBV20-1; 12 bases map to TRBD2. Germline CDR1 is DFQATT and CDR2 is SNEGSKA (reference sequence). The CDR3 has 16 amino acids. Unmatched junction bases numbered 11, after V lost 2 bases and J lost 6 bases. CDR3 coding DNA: TGCAGTGCTAGATACCTAGCGGGAGGGCCTTTTGGCGAGCAGTACTTC. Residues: CSARYLAGGPFGEQYF.

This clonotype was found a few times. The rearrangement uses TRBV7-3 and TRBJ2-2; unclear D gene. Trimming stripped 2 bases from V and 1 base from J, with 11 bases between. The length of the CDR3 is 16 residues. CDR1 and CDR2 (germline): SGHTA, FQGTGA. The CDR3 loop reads CASSLFVTQNTGELFF. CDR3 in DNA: TGTGCCAGCAGCTTATTCGTGACCCAGAACACCGGGGAGCTGTTTTTT. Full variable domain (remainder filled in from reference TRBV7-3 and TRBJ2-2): GAGVSQTPSNKVTEKGKYVELRCDPISGHTALYWYRQSLGQGPEFLIYFQGTGAADDSGLPNDRFFAVRPEGSVSTLKIQRTERGDSAVYLCASSLFVTQNTGELFFGEGSRLTVL.

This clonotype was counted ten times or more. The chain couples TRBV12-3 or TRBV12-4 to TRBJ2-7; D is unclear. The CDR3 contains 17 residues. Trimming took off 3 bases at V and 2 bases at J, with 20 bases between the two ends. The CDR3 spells CASSFHGKRALAYEQYF. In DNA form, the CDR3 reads TGTGCCAGCAGTTTCCATGGGAAGAGAGCCCTAGCCTACGAGCAGTACTTC.

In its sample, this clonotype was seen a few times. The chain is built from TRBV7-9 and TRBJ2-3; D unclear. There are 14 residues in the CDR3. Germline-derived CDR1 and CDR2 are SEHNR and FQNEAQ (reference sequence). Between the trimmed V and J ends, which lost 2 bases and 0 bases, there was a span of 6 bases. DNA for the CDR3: TGTGCCAGCAGCTTAACGGTTAGCACAGATACGCAGTATTTT. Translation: CASSLTVSTDTQYF.

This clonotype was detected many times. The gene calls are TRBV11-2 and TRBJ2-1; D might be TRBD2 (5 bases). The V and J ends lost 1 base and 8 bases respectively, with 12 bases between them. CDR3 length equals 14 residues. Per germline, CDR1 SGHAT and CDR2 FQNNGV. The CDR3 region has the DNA TGTGCCAGCAGCTTAGCCCTAGCTAGCTATGAGCAGTTCTTC. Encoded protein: CASSLALASYEQFF.

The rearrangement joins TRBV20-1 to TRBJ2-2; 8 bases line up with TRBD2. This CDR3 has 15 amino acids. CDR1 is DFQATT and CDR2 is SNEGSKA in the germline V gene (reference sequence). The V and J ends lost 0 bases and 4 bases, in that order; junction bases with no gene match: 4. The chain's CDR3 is CSARDSLAATGELFF. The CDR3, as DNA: TGCAGTGCTAGAGATTCACTAGCGGCCACCGGGGAGCTGTTTTTT.

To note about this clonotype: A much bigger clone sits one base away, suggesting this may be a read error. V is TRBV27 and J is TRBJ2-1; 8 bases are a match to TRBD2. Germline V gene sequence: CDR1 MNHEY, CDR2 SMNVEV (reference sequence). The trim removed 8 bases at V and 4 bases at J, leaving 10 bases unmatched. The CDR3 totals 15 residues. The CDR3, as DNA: TGTGCCAGCGGGTCGGGGGGGAGTTGGTACAATGAGCAGTTCTTC. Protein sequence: CASGSGGSWYNEQFF.

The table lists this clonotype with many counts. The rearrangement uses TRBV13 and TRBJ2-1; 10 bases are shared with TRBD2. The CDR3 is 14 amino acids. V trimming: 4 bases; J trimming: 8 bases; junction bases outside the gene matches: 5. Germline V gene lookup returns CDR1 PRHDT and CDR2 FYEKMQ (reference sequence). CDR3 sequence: CASSYGLAVHEQFF. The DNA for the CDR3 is TGTGCCAGCAGCTATGGACTAGCGGTCCATGAGCAGTTCTTC.

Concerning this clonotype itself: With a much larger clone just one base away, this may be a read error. CDR3 in amino acids: CASSLAGAGPNDEQFF. CDR3 bases: TGTGCCAGCAGCTTAGCGGGTGCGGGACCTAACGATGAGCAGTTCTTC. The chain has TRBV7-9 and TRBJ2-1; D is perhaps TRBD2 (6 bases). V was clipped by 0 bases and J by 8 bases, with 17 bases between them. Germline CDR1 and CDR2: SEHNR and FQNEAQ (reference sequence). CDR3 size: 16 residues.

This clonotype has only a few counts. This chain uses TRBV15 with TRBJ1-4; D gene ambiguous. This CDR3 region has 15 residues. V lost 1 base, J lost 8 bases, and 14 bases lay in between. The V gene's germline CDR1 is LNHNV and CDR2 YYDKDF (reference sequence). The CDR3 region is CATSRGGPTSEKLFF. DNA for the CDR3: TGTGCCACCAGCAGAGGTGGACCCACGTCCGAAAAACTGTTTTTT.

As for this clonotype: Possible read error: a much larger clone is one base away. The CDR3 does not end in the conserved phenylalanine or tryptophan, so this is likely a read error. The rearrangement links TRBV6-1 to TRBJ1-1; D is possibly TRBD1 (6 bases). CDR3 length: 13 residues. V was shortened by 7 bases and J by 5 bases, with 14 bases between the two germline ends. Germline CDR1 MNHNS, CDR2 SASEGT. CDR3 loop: CASTGQRTTEAFS. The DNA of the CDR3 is TGTGCCAGCACCGGACAGAGGACAACTGAAGCTTTCTCT.

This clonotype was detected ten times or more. CDR3 sequence: CASSLVGRGQYF. The CDR3 DNA follows: TGTGCCAGCAGCTTAGTGGGCAGGGGACAGTATTTT. The gene calls are TRBV7-8 and TRBJ2-3, with D maybe TRBD1 (6 bases). V gave up 1 base and J gave up 12 bases, with 11 bases separating them. Germline CDR1 and CDR2: SGHVS and FQNEAQ. The CDR3 runs 12 residues. The full variable domain, completed using reference TRBV7-8 and TRBJ2-3, is GAGVSQSPRYKVAKRGQDVALRCDPISGHVSLFWYQQALGQGPEFLTYFQNEAQLDKSGLPSDRFFAERPEGSVSTLKIQRTQQEDSAVYLCASSLVGRGQYFGPGTRLTVL.

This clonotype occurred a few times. The CDR3 reads CASSVGRASFYNEQFF. In DNA form, the CDR3 reads TGTGCCAGCAGTGTCGGGAGGGCTTCATTCTACAATGAGCAGTTCTTC. The V gene is TRBV2, the J gene TRBJ2-1; 8 bases match TRBD2. From germline, CDR1 is SNHLY and CDR2 FYNNEI. V was clipped by 4 bases and J by 3 bases; unmatched bases: 8. This CDR3 spans 16 amino acids. The entire variable domain, with the rest obtained from reference TRBV2 and TRBJ2-1, is as follows: EPEVTQTPSHQVTQMGQEVILRCVPISNHLYFYWYRQILGQKVEFLVSFYNNEISEKSEIFDDQFSVERPDGSNFTLKIRSTKLEDSAMYFCASSVGRASFYNEQFFGPGTRLTVL.

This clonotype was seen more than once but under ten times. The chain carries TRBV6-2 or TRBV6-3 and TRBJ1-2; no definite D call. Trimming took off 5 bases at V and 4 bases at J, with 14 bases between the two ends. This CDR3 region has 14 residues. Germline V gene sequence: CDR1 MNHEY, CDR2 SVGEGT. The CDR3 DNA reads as TGTGCCAGCAGTGACGGCAGCAGTGCCTATGGCTACACCTTC. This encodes CASSDGSSAYGYTF.

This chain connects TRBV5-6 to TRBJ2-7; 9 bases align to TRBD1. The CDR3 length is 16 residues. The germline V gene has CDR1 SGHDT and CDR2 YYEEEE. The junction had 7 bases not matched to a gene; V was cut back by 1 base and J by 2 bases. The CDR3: CASSLTGGQDTYEQYF. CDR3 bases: TGTGCCAGCAGCTTGACAGGGGGCCAGGACACCTACGAGCAGTACTTC.

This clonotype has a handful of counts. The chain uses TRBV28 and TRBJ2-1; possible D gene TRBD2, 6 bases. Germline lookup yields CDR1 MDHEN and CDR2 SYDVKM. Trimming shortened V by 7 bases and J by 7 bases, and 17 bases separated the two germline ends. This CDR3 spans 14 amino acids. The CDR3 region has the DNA TGTGCCAGCACCCAAGCGGGTCGTCCGAATGAGCAGTTCTTC. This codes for CASTQAGRPNEQFF.

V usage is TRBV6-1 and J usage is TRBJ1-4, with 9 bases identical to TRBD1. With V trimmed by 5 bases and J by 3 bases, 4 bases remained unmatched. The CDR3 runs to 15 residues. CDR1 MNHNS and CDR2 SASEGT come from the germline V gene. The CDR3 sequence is CASSRTGGPNEKLFF. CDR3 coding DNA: TGTGCCAGCAGTCGCACAGGGGGCCCTAATGAAAAACTGTTTTTT.

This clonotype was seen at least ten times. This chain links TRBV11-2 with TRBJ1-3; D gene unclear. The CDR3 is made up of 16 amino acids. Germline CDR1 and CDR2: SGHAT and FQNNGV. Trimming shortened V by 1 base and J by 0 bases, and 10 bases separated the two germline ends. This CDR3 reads CASSLGGFNSGNTIYF. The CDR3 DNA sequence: TGTGCCAGCAGCTTAGGAGGGTTCAACTCTGGAAACACCATATATTTT.

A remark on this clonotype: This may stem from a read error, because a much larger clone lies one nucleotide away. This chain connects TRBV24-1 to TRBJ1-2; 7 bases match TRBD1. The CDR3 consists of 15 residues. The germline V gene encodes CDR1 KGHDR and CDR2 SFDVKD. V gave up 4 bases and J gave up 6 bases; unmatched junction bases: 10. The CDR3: CATSEWNRGADGYTF. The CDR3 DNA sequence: TGTGCCACCAGTGAGTGGAACAGGGGAGCCGATGGCTACACCTTC.

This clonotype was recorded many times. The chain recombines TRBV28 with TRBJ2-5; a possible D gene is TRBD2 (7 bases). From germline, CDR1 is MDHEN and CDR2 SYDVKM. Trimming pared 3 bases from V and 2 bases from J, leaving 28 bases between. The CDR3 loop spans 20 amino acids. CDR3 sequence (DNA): TGTGCCAGCAGTTTCGGTCGGGTACTAGCGAACCCGGGGGCACAAGAGACCCAGTACTTC. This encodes CASSFGRVLANPGAQETQYF.

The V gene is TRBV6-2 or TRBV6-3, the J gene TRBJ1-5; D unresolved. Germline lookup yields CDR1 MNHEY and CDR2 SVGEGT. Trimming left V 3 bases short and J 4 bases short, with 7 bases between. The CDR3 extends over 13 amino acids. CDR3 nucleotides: TGTGCCAGCAGTTATGGCCCAAATCAGCCCCAGCATTTT. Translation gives CASSYGPNQPQHF.

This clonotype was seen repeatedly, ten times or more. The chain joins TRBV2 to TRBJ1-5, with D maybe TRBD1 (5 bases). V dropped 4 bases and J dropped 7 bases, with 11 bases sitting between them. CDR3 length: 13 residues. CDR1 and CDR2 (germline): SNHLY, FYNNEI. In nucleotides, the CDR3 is TGTGCCAGCAGTGTGGGACTGGACCAGCCCCAGCATTTT. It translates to CASSVGLDQPQHF. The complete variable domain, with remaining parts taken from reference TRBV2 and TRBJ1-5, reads EPEVTQTPSHQVTQMGQEVILRCVPISNHLYFYWYRQILGQKVEFLVSFYNNEISEKSEIFDDQFSVERPDGSNFTLKIRSTKLEDSAMYFCASSVGLDQPQHFGDGTRLSIL.

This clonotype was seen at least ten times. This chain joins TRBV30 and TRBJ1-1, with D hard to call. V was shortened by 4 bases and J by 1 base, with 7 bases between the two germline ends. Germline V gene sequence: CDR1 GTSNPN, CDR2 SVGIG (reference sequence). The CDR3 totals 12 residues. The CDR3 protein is CAWTLRNTEAFF. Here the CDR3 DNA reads TGTGCCTGGACATTGCGGAACACTGAAGCTTTCTTT.

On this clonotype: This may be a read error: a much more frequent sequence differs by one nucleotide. The CDR3: CASSPKGDTQYF. CDR3 nucleotide sequence: TGTGCCAGCAGCCCGAAGGGGGATACGCAGTATTTT. The chain combines TRBV7-9 with TRBJ2-3; D is perhaps TRBD1 (5 bases). This CDR3 comprises 12 residues. Germline V lookup: CDR1 SEHNR, CDR2 FQNEAQ (reference sequence). Trimming pared 5 bases from V and 6 bases from J, leaving 9 bases between.

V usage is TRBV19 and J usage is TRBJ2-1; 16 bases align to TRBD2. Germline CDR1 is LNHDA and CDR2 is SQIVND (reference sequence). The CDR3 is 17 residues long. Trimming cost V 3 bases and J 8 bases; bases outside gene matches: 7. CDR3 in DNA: TGTGCCAGTAGTATGGGGCTGGGACTAGCGGGGGGGGATGAGCAGTTCTTC. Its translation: CASSMGLGLAGGDEQFF.

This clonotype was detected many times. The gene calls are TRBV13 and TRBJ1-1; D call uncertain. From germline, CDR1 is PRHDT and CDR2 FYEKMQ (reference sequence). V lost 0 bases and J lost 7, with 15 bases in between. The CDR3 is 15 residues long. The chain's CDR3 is CASSLGLQERFEAFF. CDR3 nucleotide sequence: TGTGCCAGCAGCTTAGGCCTCCAGGAAAGATTTGAAGCTTTCTTT. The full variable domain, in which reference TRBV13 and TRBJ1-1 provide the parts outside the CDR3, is AAGVIQSPRHLIKEKRETATLKCYPIPRHDTVYWYQQGPGQDPQFLISFYEKMQSDKGSIPDRFSAQQFSDYHSELNMSSLELGDSALYFCASSLGLQERFEAFFGQGTRLTVV.

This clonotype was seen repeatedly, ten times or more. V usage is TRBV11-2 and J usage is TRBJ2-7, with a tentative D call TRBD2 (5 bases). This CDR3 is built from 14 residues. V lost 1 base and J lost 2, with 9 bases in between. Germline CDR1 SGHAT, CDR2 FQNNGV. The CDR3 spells CASSLVRVAYEQYF. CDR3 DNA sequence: TGTGCCAGCAGCTTAGTGAGGGTTGCCTACGAGCAGTACTTC.